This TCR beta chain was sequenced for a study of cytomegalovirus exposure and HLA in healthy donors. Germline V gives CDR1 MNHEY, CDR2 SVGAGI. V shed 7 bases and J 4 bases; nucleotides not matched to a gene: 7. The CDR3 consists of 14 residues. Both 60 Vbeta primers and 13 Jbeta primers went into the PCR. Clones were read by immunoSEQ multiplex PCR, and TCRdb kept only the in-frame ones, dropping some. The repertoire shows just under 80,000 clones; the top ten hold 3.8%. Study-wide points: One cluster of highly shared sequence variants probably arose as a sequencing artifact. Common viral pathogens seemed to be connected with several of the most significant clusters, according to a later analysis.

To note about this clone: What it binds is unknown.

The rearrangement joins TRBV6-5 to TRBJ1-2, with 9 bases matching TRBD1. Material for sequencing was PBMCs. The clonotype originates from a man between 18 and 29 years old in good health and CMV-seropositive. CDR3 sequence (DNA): TGTGCCAGCACCCGGGGACAGGGAACCTATGGCTACACCTTC. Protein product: CASTRGQGTYGYTF.